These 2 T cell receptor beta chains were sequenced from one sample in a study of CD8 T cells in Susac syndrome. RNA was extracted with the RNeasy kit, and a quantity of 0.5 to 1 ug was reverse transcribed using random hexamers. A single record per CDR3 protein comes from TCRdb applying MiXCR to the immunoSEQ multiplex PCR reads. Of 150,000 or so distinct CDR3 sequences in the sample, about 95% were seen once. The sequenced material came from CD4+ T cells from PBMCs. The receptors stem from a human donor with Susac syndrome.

The CDR3 here is CASSRLAGEDTQYF. The CDR3 DNA follows: TGTGCCAGCAGCCGACTAGCGGGGGAGGATACGCAGTATTTT. The rearrangement uses TRBV7-3 and TRBJ2-3; 12 bases fit TRBD2. The CDR3 totals 14 residues. Losses at the gene ends were 5 bases for V and 6 bases for J; bases not matched to a gene: 3. Germline V lookup: CDR1 SGHTA, CDR2 FQGTGA.

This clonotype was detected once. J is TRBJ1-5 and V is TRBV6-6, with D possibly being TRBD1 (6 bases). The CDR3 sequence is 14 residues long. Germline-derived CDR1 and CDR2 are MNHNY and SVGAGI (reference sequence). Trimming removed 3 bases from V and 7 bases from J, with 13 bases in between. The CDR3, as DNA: TGTGCCAGCAGTTATCAGGGGAGTGAACAGCCCCAGCATTTT. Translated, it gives CASSYQGSEQPQHF.